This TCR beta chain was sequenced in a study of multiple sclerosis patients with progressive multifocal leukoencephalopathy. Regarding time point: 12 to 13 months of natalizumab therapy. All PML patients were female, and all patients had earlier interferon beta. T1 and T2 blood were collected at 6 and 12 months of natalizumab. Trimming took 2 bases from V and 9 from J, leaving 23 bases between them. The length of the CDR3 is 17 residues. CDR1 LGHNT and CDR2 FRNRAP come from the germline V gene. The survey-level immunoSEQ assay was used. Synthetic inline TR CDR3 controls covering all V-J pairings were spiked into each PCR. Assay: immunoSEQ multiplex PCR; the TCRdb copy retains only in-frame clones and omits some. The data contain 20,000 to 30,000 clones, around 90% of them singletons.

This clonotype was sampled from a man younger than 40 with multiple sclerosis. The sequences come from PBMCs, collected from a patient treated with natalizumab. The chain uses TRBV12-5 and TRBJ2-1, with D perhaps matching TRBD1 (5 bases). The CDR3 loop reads CASGLLSEAGRYLEQFF. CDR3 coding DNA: TGTGCTAGTGGTTTGCTATCCGAGGCAGGGCGATATCTTGAGCAGTTCTTC.